This T cell receptor (beta chain) was observed in a study of Ad26.COV2.S vaccination and SARS-CoV-2 variants. Across the whole study: Donor was in the COV1001 Ad26.COV2.S trial arm. Into the muscle, Ad26.COV2.S was dosed once or twice, 56 days apart.

CDR1 is SGHTA, CDR2 FQGNSA, per germline. V lost 0 bases and J 4 bases, leaving 12 bases between the germline ends. This CDR3 region has 15 residues. On this clone itself: Its target is not known.

Here immunoSEQ multiplex PCR was the method, and the copy in TCRdb shows in-frame clones only, minus some. This sample has around 400,000 clones, with 89% found just once. Regarding the study as a whole: After vaccination, reports described spike-specific CD8+ and CD4+ T cell responses as showing substantial breadth.

Described treatment: some 20 received Ad26.COV2.S at low or high dose, single or two shots; about 5 received placebo; per-sample allocation not given. On day 63 after the first injection, vaccine and placebo recipients gave samples. Spike of the Wuhan-strain SARS-CoV-2 was expressed by an Ad26 vector, which formed the vaccine. This sequence was found in a person between 18 and 60 years old who received the Ad26.COV2.S COVID-19 vaccine or a placebo. The input for sequencing was peripheral blood, taken in a trial of Ad26.COV2.S vaccine versus placebo. This sequence joins TRBV7-2 and TRBJ1-2; D unresolved. DNA of the CDR3: TGTGCCAGCAGCTTAGCGTACGGGGATCTCTATGGCTACACCTTC. Encoded protein: CASSLAYGDLYGYTF.